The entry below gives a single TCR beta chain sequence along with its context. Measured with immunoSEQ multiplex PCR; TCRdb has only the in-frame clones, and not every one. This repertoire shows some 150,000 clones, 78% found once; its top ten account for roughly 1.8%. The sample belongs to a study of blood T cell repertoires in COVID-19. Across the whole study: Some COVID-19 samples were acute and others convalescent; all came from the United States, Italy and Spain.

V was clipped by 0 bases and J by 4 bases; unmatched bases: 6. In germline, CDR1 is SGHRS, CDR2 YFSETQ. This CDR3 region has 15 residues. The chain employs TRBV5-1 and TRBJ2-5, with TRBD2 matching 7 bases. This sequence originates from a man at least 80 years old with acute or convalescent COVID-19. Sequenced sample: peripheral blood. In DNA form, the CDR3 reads TGCGCCAGCAGCTTGGGTCTAGGGACTACAGAGACCCAGTACTTC. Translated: CASSLGLGTTETQYF.